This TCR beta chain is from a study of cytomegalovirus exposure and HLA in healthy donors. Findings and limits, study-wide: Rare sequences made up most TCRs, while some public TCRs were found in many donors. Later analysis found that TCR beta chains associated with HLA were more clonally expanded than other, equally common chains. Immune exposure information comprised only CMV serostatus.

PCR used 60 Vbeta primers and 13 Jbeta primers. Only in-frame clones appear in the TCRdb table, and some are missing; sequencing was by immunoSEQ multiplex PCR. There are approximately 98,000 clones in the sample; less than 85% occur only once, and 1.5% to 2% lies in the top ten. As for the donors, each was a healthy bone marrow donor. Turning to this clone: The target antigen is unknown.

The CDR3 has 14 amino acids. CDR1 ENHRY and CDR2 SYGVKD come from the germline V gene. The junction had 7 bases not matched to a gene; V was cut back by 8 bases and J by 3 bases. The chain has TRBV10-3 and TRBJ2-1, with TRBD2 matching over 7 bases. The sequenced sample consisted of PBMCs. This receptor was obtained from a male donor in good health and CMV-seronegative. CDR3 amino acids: CAIAGQRGYNEQFF. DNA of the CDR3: TGTGCCATCGCTGGCCAGCGGGGCTACAATGAGCAGTTCTTC.